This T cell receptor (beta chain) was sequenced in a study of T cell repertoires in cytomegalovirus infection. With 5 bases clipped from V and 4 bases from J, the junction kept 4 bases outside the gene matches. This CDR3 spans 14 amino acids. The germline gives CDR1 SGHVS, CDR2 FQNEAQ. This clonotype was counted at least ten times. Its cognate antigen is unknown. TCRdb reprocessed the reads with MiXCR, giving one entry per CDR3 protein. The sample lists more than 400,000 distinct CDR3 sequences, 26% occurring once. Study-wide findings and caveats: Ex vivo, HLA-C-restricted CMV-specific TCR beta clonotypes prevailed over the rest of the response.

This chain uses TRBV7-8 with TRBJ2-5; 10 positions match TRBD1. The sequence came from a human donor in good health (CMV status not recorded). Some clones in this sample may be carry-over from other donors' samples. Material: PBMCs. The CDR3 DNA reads TGTGCCAGCAGCCGTCGGACAGGGGGAGAGACCCAGTACTTC. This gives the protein CASSRRTGGETQYF.